This T cell receptor (beta chain) came from a study of blood T cell repertoires in COVID-19. Study at large: Spain, Italy and the United States supplied samples that represented acute and convalescent COVID-19. Sources were T cells, B-cell-depleted T cells, or PBMCs; the material itself was cDNA or gDNA.

The germline V and J ends were trimmed by 5 bases and 4 bases, with 8 bases remaining between them. This CDR3 has 12 residues. The authors' processing: Amplification of reference gene primers was used by the study to estimate nucleated cell counts. Assay used: immunoSEQ multiplex PCR; TCRdb lists only in-frame clones, some missing. The DNA was the basis for D and trimming; V, J and clone size are from that table. Of roughly 250,000 clones listed, over 80% were seen once; the top ten hold 1.5% to 2%. The cohort comprised adults aged 18 to 89 years residing in about two dozen US areas. This sequence originates from a woman in her late teens or twenties who had recovered from COVID-19. Sequencing was performed on PBMCs or T cells enriched from blood (not recorded which). The V call is TRBV12-3 or TRBV12-4, the J call TRBJ1-2, with unresolved D. Here the CDR3 reads CASSQGGYGYTF. The CDR3 DNA sequence: TGTGCCAGCAGTCAAGGAGGCTATGGCTACACCTTC.